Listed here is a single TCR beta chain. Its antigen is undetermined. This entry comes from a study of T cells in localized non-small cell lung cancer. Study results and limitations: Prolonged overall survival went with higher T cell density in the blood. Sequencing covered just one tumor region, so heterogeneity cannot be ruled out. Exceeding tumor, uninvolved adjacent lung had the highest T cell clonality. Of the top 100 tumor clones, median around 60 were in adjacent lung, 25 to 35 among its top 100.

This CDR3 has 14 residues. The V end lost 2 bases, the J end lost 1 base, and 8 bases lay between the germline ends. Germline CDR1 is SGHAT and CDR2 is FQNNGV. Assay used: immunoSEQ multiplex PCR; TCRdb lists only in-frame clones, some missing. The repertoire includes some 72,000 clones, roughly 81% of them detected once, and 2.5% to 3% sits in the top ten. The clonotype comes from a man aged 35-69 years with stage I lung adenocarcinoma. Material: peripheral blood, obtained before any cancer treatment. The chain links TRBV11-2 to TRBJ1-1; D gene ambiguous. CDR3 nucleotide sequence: TGTGCCAGCAGCTTACGTACGGGGAACACTGAAGCTTTCTTT. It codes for CASSLRTGNTEAFF.